Listed below are T cell receptor beta chains from one sample, sequenced in a study of shared clonotypes between healthy human individuals. Here immunoSEQ multiplex PCR was the method, and the copy in TCRdb shows in-frame clones only, minus some. Found here are approximately 2.1 million clones, roughly 93% of them singletons; the top ten hold 0.39%. The sequencing input was naive CD4+ T cells from PBMCs. These receptor sequences come from a young man in good health. Some clones in this sample may be carry-over from other donors' samples. The CDR3 runs from the conserved cysteine through the conserved F or W. D genes are given only for firm matches. Rows give clone size only sometimes, using once, few, many, or a class for an expanded clone.

>-|TRBJ2-3|TRBV7-2|TRBD2
CASSFRTSGRAPDTQYF
TGTGCCAGCAGCTTCCGGACTAGCGGGAGGGCCCCAGATACGCAGTATTTT
>-|TRBJ2-5|TRBV9|-
CASSVGSGARETQYF
TGTGCCAGCAGCGTAGGCTCGGGGGCGCGCGAGACCCAGTACTTC
>-|TRBJ2-7|TRBV2|-
CASSEKGRAF
TGTGCCAGCAGTGAGAAGGGGAGAGCGTTC
>-|TRBJ2-3|TRBV9|-
CASSVAGRSTDTQYF
TGTGCCAGCAGCGTAGCGGGACGGAGCACAGATACGCAGTATTTT
>-|TRBJ2-1|TRBV7-3|-
CASSRRGSFNEQFF
TGTGCCAGCAGCCGGCGGGGATCTTTCAATGAGCAGTTCTTC
>once|TRBJ1-2|TRBV27|TRBD1
CASTRTGGLGYTF
TGTGCCAGCACTCGCACAGGGGGTTTGGGCTACACCTTC
>-|TRBJ2-1|TRBV14|-
CASSPLRGDGSYNEQFF
TGTGCCAGCAGCCCTTTGAGGGGGGATGGCTCCTACAATGAGCAGTTCTTC
>-|TRBJ2-4|TRBV7-8|-
CASRGLFKNIQYF
TGTGCCAGCAGGGGACTTTTCAAAAACATTCAGTACTTC
>-|TRBJ1-5|TRBV7-3|-
CASSQTVRGITNQPQHF
TGTGCCAGCAGCCAAACGGTCAGGGGAATTACTAATCAGCCCCAGCATTTT
>-|TRBJ2-7|TRBV11-1|-
CASTLRGSAYEQYF
TGTGCCAGCACCCTAAGGGGCTCCGCCTACGAGCAGTACTTC
>-|TRBJ2-3|TRBV7-2|TRBD2
CASSSITGLVSPTDTQYF
TGTGCCAGCAGCTCTATAACGGGACTAGTTTCTCCCACAGATACGCAGTATTTT
>-|TRBJ2-3|TRBV5-1|-
CASSPRRVSTDTQYF
TGCGCCAGCAGCCCTCGCCGGGTCAGCACAGATACGCAGTATTTT
>-|TRBJ1-2|TRBV7-9|-
CASSFGESYGYTF
TGTGCCAGCAGCTTCGGGGAGAGCTATGGCTACACCTTC
>-|TRBJ2-7|TRBV9|TRBD2
CASTRTSGSYEQYF
TGTGCCAGCACCCGGACTAGCGGGTCCTACGAGCAGTACTTC
>-|TRBJ2-5|TRBV2|-
CASSGMTGRQETQYF
TGTGCCAGCAGTGGGATGACAGGGAGGCAAGAGACCCAGTACTTC
>once|TRBJ1-1|TRBV18|-
CASSPAIQANTEAFF
TGTGCCAGCTCACCAGCGATCCAGGCAAACACTGAAGCTTTCTTT
>-|TRBJ2-7|TRBV11-3|-
CASSLAGLSYEQYF
TGTGCCAGCAGCTTAGCTGGACTTTCCTACGAGCAGTACTTC
>-|TRBJ1-3|TRBV4-1|-
CASSQGAGYSSGNTIYF
TGCGCCAGCAGCCAAGGTGCCGGCTACTCCTCTGGAAACACCATATATTTT
>-|TRBJ2-3|TRBV5-4|TRBD1
CASSSPGQGTDTQYF
TGTGCCAGCAGCTCTCCGGGACAGGGCACAGATACGCAGTATTTT